The sequence of this TCR beta chain was determined in a study of blood T cell repertoires in COVID-19. This clone was seen once. J gave up 1 base and V 4 bases, and 6 bases lay outside the gene matches. CDR1 and CDR2 from the germline V gene are SGHVS and FQNEAQ. The length of the CDR3 is 15 residues. Some clones are missing from TCRdb's copy, which holds only in-frame ones; the method was immunoSEQ multiplex PCR. In the table there are 200,000 to 300,000 clones, around 88% of which are singletons. Cohorts were assigned according to the clinical history that participants reported. This TCR derives from a woman in her thirties or forties with acute COVID-19. The chain joins TRBV7-8 to TRBJ1-1; 7 bases line up with TRBD1. What was sequenced was PBMCs or T cells enriched from blood (not recorded which). The CDR3 reads CASSSRRGQNTEAFF. In DNA form, the CDR3 reads TGTGCCAGCAGCTCCCGGAGGGGGCAGAACACTGAAGCTTTCTTT.